This entry concerns a single T cell receptor beta chain. The antigen is not known. The sample originates from a study of OX40 agonist ivuxolimab in advanced cancers. In the study overall: Patients' therapy was ivuxolimab, an antibody that acts as an agonist of OX40 (CD134). Males comprised around 80% of the group, whose mean age was approximately 60 years (range roughly 20 to 90).

Study outcomes and limitations: What antigens the expanded peripheral T cells recognized was never established.

TCRdb's copy holds only in-frame clones and misses some; the assay was immunoSEQ multiplex PCR. The sample has over 3,000 clones, around 79% seen once. The CDR3 spans 16 residues. Germline V CDR1 and CDR2: MGHRA, YSYEKL. V lost 4 bases, J lost 5 bases, and 18 bases lay in between. This receptor was identified in an adult with an advanced solid tumor such as melanoma, head and neck, liver or kidney cancer. The input for sequencing was CD4+ or CD8+ T cells sorted from blood, taken in a trial of the OX40 agonist ivuxolimab. V usage is TRBV4-1 and J usage is TRBJ2-4, with unresolved D. Written as DNA, the CDR3 is TGCGCCAGCAGCCGCCATGAAAGTGGATCGGAAAACATTCAGTACTTC. It encodes CASSRHESGSENIQYF.